The 22 T cell receptor beta chains below come from one sample, sequenced in a study of neurological immune-mediated disorders. TCRdb re-called the 5' RACE reads with MiXCR, one entry per CDR3 protein. The data contain around 16,000 distinct CDR3 sequences, approximately 21% of them singletons. Sample: PBMCs. These receptors all come from a man between 50 and 59 years old in good health.

At least ten counts were recorded for this clonotype. This chain links TRBV29-1 with TRBJ2-6; no reliable D call. V gave up 4 bases and J gave up 0 bases, with 10 bases separating them. Per the germline V gene, CDR1 is SQVTM and CDR2 is ANQGSEA. The CDR3 has 15 amino acids. CDR3 region: CSVGSLHSGANVLTF. The CDR3 DNA sequence: TGCAGCGTTGGCTCCCTCCACTCTGGGGCCAACGTCCTGACTTTC.

This clonotype was seen ten or more times. This sequence joins TRBV20-1 and TRBJ2-7; 9 nucleotides line up with TRBD2. Germline-derived CDR1 and CDR2 are DFQATT and SNEGSKA (reference sequence). Trimming cost V 3 bases and J 6 bases; bases outside gene matches: 6. The CDR3 is 13 residues long. This CDR3 reads CSASRAGGAEQYF. CDR3 DNA sequence: TGCAGTGCTAGTAGAGCGGGGGGTGCCGAGCAGTACTTC.

In this sample, this clonotype is medium-sized. The CDR3 loop reads CASSVISGRDTGELFF. Written as DNA, the CDR3 is TGTGCCAGCAGTGTAATAAGCGGGAGGGACACCGGGGAGCTGTTTTTT. The gene calls are TRBV2 and TRBJ2-2; TRBD2 aligns across 10 bases. This CDR3 spans 16 amino acids. CDR1 and CDR2 from the germline V gene are SNHLY and FYNNEI. With V trimmed by 4 bases and J by 3 bases, 5 bases remained unmatched.

This clonotype occurred many times. This rearrangement joins TRBV5-1 to TRBJ2-2; tentative D call: TRBD1 (6 bases). V gave up 4 bases and J gave up 0 bases, with 10 bases separating them. CDR1 is SGHRS and CDR2 is YFSETQ in the germline V gene. The CDR3 totals 15 residues. The CDR3 nucleotides are TGCGCCAGCAGCATGGACAGCACGAACACCGGGGAGCTGTTTTTT. This encodes CASSMDSTNTGELFF.

This clonotype has ten or more counts. The V call is TRBV20-1, the J call TRBJ1-6; D is unresolved. Germline V gene data show CDR1 as DFQATT and CDR2 as SNEGSKA (reference sequence). This CDR3 has 12 amino acids. Trimming pared 6 bases from V and 7 bases from J, leaving 10 bases between. Here the CDR3 reads CSARHPNSPLHF. CDR3 nucleotides: TGCAGTGCCCGTCACCCAAATTCACCCCTCCACTTT.

V and J are TRBV20-1 and TRBJ2-7, with no clear D. Trimming took 3 bases from V and 0 from J, leaving 9 bases between them. The CDR3 runs to 13 residues. Germline V gene sequence: CDR1 DFQATT, CDR2 SNEGSKA (reference sequence). The CDR3 bases are TGCAGTGCTAGTGGTTGGTCCTCCTACGAGCAGTACTTC. It encodes CSASGWSSYEQYF.

This clonotype was recorded many times. The V gene is TRBV20-1, the J gene TRBJ1-5; D call uncertain. The CDR3 sequence is 12 residues long. V was shortened by 5 bases and J by 5 bases, with 10 bases between the two germline ends. CDR1 and CDR2 (germline): DFQATT, SNEGSKA (reference sequence). CDR3 protein: CSAFARDQPQHF. Here the CDR3 DNA reads TGCAGTGCTTTTGCCAGAGATCAGCCCCAGCATTTT.

This clonotype is medium-sized in the sample. CDR3 bases: TGCAGTGCCGGGCGGTCTAGTACGCAGTATTTT. Encoded protein: CSAGRSSTQYF. The gene calls are TRBV20-1 and TRBJ2-3; D remains unclear. The CDR3 spans 11 residues. Germline-derived CDR1 and CDR2 are DFQATT and SNEGSKA (reference sequence). V lost 6 bases to trimming and J lost 8 bases, with 12 bases between them.

This clonotype has at least ten counts. This sequence joins TRBV5-1 and TRBJ2-7; 14 positions match TRBD2. V trimming: 4 bases; J trimming: 0 bases; junction bases outside the gene matches: 3. CDR3 length: 16 residues. The germline CDR1 and CDR2 sequences are SGHRS and YFSETQ. CDR3 amino acids: CASSPGLAGASYEQYF. CDR3 bases: TGCGCCAGCAGCCCGGGACTAGCGGGAGCCTCCTACGAGCAGTACTTC.

This clonotype was counted at least ten times. The chain links TRBV5-8 to TRBJ2-5; TRBD1 matches 9 bases. The germline V gene has CDR1 SGHTS and CDR2 YDEGEE. The CDR3 covers 14 residues. V was pared by 4 bases and J by 3 bases, with 4 bases of the junction left unmatched. CDR3 loop: CASSTGQGKETQYF. The CDR3 DNA follows: TGTGCCAGCAGCACAGGACAGGGGAAAGAGACCCAGTACTTC.

The chain links TRBV12-3 or TRBV12-4 to TRBJ2-7, with 10 nucleotides matching TRBD1. This CDR3 region has 15 residues. With V trimmed by 4 bases and J by 2 bases, 5 bases remained unmatched. DNA for the CDR3: TGTGCCAGCAGTTCTTCCGGGACAGGGGCCTACGAGCAGTACTTC. It specifies CASSSSGTGAYEQYF.

The table lists this clonotype with many counts. This chain links TRBV20-1 with TRBJ2-1; TRBD2 might be the D (6 bases). The germline V and J ends were trimmed by 0 bases and 0 bases, with 9 bases remaining between them. The CDR3 contains 15 residues. CDR1 is DFQATT and CDR2 is SNEGSKA in the germline V gene (reference sequence). The CDR3 here is CSARDGSGSYNEQFF. In DNA, the CDR3 is TGCAGTGCTAGAGATGGTAGCGGCTCCTACAATGAGCAGTTCTTC.

This clonotype counts as medium-sized. CDR3 in DNA: TGCGCCAGCAGCTTGGGAGGCACCTCCTACAATGAGCAGTTCTTC. It specifies CASSLGGTSYNEQFF. This chain links TRBV5-1 with TRBJ2-1; D not resolved. Per the germline V gene, CDR1 is SGHRS and CDR2 is YFSETQ. This CDR3 comprises 15 residues. V lost 0 bases and J lost 0, with 7 bases in between.

The sample holds many counts of this clonotype. V usage is TRBV5-6 and J usage is TRBJ2-5; D remains ambiguous. V lost 4 bases, J lost 1 base, and 8 bases lay in between. The CDR3 spans 13 residues. Germline CDR1 SGHDT, CDR2 YYEEEE. The CDR3 spells CASSLTVQETQYF. CDR3 nucleotide sequence: TGTGCCAGCAGCCTGACCGTCCAAGAGACCCAGTACTTC. Filled out from reference TRBV5-6 and TRBJ2-5, the complete variable domain reads DAGVTQSPTHLIKTRGQQVTLRCSPKSGHDTVSWYQQALGQGPQFIFQYYEEEERQRGNFPDRFSGHQFPNYSSELNVNALLLGDSALYLCASSLTVQETQYFGPGTRLLVL.

This clonotype was observed at least ten times. CDR3 sequence reads: CASSLTLGIGETQYF. The CDR3 region has the DNA TGCGCCAGCAGCTTGACCCTAGGAATCGGGGAGACCCAGTACTTC. This rearrangement joins TRBV5-1 to TRBJ2-5; D unclear. The length of the CDR3 is 15 residues. Germline CDR1 and CDR2: SGHRS and YFSETQ. Trimming stripped 1 base from V and 5 bases from J, with 15 bases between.

This clonotype was detected ten times or more. J is TRBJ2-1 and V is TRBV15; the D gene is possibly TRBD1 (6 bases). Germline CDR1 LNHNV, CDR2 YYDKDF (reference sequence). Trimming shortened V by 1 base and J by 9 bases, and 13 bases separated the two germline ends. CDR3 length: 14 residues. In DNA form, the CDR3 reads TGTGCCACCAGCAGAGGGACAGCTTGGAGTGAGCAGTTCTTC. Its translation is CATSRGTAWSEQFF.

This clonotype ranks as medium-sized (0.01 to 0.1%). CDR3 in amino acids: CSARDPQQGNLGGTEAFF. CDR3 in DNA: TGCAGTGCTAGAGATCCCCAACAGGGAAACCTCGGAGGGACTGAAGCTTTCTTT. This chain joins TRBV20-1 and TRBJ1-1; D is perhaps TRBD1 (6 bases). CDR1 is DFQATT, CDR2 SNEGSKA, per germline (reference sequence). CDR3 size: 18 residues. Trimming stripped 0 bases from V and 5 bases from J, with 25 bases between.

The chain links TRBV20-1 to TRBJ2-3; 8 bases align to TRBD2. V lost 3 bases, J lost 0 bases, and 2 bases stayed unmatched. The CDR3 is 14 amino acids. Germline CDR1 DFQATT, CDR2 SNEGSKA (reference sequence). The CDR3, as DNA: TGCAGTGCTAGCGGGAGGGCTAGCACAGATACGCAGTATTTT. As protein: CSASGRASTDTQYF.

This clonotype was counted only a few times. This chain uses TRBV29-1 with TRBJ2-7, with D possibly being TRBD1 (6 bases). The CDR3 is 13 residues long. Looked up from germline, CDR1 is SQVTM and CDR2 is ANQGSEA. V was clipped by 4 bases and J by 2 bases, with 12 bases between them. CDR3 region: CSVGRGGAYEQYF. The DNA for the CDR3 is TGCAGCGTTGGAAGAGGGGGTGCCTACGAGCAGTACTTC.

Ten or more counts support this clonotype. The chain employs TRBV20-1 and TRBJ2-7; D is undetermined. The V gene lost 2 bases and the J gene lost 2 bases, with 10 bases spanning the gap. The CDR3 is 13 amino acids. CDR1 DFQATT and CDR2 SNEGSKA come from the germline V gene (reference sequence). The CDR3, as DNA: TGCAGTGCTAGACCAAGGGCCCCCTACGAGCAGTACTTC. Translated: CSARPRAPYEQYF.

This clonotype has ten or more counts. This chain joins TRBV14 and TRBJ1-1; D may be TRBD1 (6 bases). The germline V and J ends were trimmed by 0 bases and 4 bases, with 21 bases remaining between them. In germline, CDR1 is SGHDN, CDR2 FVKESK. The CDR3 contains 18 residues. CDR3 DNA: TGTGCCAGCAGCCAAGACCTGGGGGGCCGACGATTGGGCACTGAAGCTTTCTTT. Translation: CASSQDLGGRRLGTEAFF.

The rearrangement uses TRBV7-2 and TRBJ2-7; TRBD1 aligns across 10 bases. Germline V gives CDR1 SGHTA, CDR2 FQGNSA. The CDR3 runs 16 residues. Losses at the gene ends were 4 bases for V and 6 bases for J; bases not matched to a gene: 12. DNA of the CDR3: TGTGCCAGCAGCTCCAACCGCCGGGACAGGGGACGCGAGCAGTACTTC. Translating it yields CASSSNRRDRGREQYF.